This entry features one T cell receptor (beta chain) sequence. Its antigen target is currently unknown. No base-level quality is on record; no much larger clone is a single base apart. Healthy HIV-negative adults with no recently reported acute infections or vaccinations were included as donors. Only Caucasian adults living in Nashville, Tennessee, USA were represented among the donors. CD4+ T cells were enriched by magnetic negative selection; naive cells were then positively selected on CD45RA, and the negative fraction formed the memory subset. After blood collection by leukapheresis, PBMCs were isolated using Ficoll-Histopaque density gradient centrifugation and then cryopreserved in the vapor phase of liquid nitrogen. Purity and quantity of every magnetically sorted T cell population were checked by analytical flow cytometry. Genomic DNA was isolated from each sorted fraction and quantified by UV absorbance on a Nanodrop 2000c.

V is clipped by 1 base and J by 2 bases, and the sequence between their germline boundaries is 9 bases long. CDR1 and CDR2 were assigned from the germline V gene as SGHTA and FQGNSA. The CDR3 measures 14 amino acids from cysteine to phenylalanine. Just CDR3 DNA is preserved here, 42 bases in frame from base 1. This entry comes from a study of shared clonotypes between healthy human individuals (dated by TCRdb to between 2020 and 2021). At the level of the whole study: A couple of women and a few men aged 18 to 49 years were included in the cohort. For each donor, CD4 naive and CD4 memory were each run on three plates, CD8 naive on two plates, and CD8 memory on one plate. To estimate repertoire size and how much clonotypes are shared between individuals, the study performed deep sequencing of blood TCR repertoires from 4 to 6 healthy adults. Different laboratories and diverse techniques were used to prepare libraries and sequence TCR repertoires, to increase sequencing depth and limit assay-specific biases. Between about 0.85 and 10 billion PBMCs per donor were obtained by leukapheresis.

General conclusions and limits of the study: Estimated clonotype richness was generally larger for naive than for memory subsets. Even with the large sequencing depth, rarefaction of the sorted-subset datasets indicated that sequencing was incomplete. Approximately 5% of naive CD4, 3.5% of naive CD8, about 2.4% of memory CD4, and about 0.4% of memory CD8 clonotypes were shared across a few donors. The genetic and exposure-history diversity represented was limited by the small number of donors. Sampling was limited to blood, and TCR repertoires in tissue likely differ from TCR repertoires in blood. Higher generation probabilities were observed for clonotypes shared by all four sorted-subset donors than for non-shared clonotypes. Pairwise subsampling led to the expectation that sequencing depth would affect the degree of clonotype sharing among donors.

TCR CDR3 regions were amplified from genomic DNA by multiplex PCR using the deep immunoSEQ assay. Genomic DNA extracted from each cell subset was distributed evenly over all wells of several immunoSEQ 96-well plates, and each plate served as one replicate. For sorted subsets, 150 to 200 ng genomic DNA, equal to about 30,000 T cell genomes, was loaded into each replicate PCR. Purified libraries were quantified with a Qubit 3.0 fluorometer, sized on a Bioanalyzer 2100, and re-quantified with the KAPA Library Quantification kit. Every immunoSEQ 96-well plate was sequenced on a separate single-read 150-cycle Illumina NextSeq 550 flow cell. As for how the authors treated the data: Because the immunoSEQ output held only junctional sequences and lacked quality scores, the filtering could not match the filtering applied to full-length reads. To assign V/J genes and CDR3, sequences were annotated using PyIR, a Python wrapper for IgBLAST v1.9, with IMGT germline references. Reads with weak V/J assignments (E-value above 1e-6), missing CDR3, stop codons, out-of-frame junctions, or ambiguous translated residues were removed. V3J clonotypes were defined as sequences sharing the same inferred V gene, J gene, and CDR3 amino acid sequence. Percentage overlap between repertoires was calculated by dividing the number of shared unique clonotypes by the size of the smaller repertoire. RTK rarefaction, the Chao1 estimator, and Recon v2.1 estimates of unobserved clonotypes were used to assess repertoire richness. For all TCRbeta clonotypes obtained by the gDNA method from four donors, generation probabilities were computed with OLGA. TCRdb holds this immuneACCESS table with in-frame rearrangements only. Some clones are missing; in checked studies, unresolved V genes explain under half, and the rest has no known cause. V and J calls and clone size are as listed in that table; D and trimming were resolved from the DNA. For this sample the table gives 2 million to 3 million clones, of which roughly 93% were detected only once. Of the sample, approximately 0.37% is held by the ten largest clones.

The TCR was taken from a man aged 18 to 30 in good health. Some clones in this sample may be carry-over from other donors' samples. The V gene is TRBV7-2 and the J gene is TRBJ2-7, with no confidently assigned D gene. The specimen was naive CD4+ T cells from PBMCs. The label giving this sample's cell subset or site can be read as: CD45RA+ positively selected. The CDR3 sequence is CASSLEGPPYEQYF. The sequence in DNA is TGTGCCAGCAGCTTAGAAGGGCCCCCCTACGAGCAGTACTTC.